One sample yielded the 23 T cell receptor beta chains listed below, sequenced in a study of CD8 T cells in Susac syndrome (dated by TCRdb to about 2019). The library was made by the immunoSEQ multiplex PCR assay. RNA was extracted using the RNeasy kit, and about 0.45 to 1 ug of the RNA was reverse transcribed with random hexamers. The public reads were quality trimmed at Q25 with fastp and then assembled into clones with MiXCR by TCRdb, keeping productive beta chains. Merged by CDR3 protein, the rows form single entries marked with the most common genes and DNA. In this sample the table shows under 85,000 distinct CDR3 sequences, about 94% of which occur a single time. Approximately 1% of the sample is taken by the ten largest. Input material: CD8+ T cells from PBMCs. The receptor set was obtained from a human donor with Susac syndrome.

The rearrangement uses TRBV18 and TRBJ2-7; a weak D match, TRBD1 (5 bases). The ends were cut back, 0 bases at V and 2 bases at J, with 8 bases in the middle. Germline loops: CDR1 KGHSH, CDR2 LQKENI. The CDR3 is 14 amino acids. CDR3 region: CASSPPSTAYEQYF. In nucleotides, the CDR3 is TGTGCCAGCTCACCACCGTCGACAGCCTACGAGCAGTACTTC. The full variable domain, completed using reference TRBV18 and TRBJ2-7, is NAGVMQNPRHLVRRRGQEARLRCSPMKGHSHVYWYRQLPEEGLKFMVYLQKENIIDESGMPKERFSAEFPKEGPSILRIQQVVRGDSAAYFCASSPPSTAYEQYFGPGTRLTVT.

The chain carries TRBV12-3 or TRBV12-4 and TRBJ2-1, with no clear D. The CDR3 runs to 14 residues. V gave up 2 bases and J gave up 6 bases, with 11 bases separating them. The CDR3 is CASSLLGYGNEQFF. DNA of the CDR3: TGTGCCAGCAGTTTATTGGGTTATGGCAATGAGCAGTTCTTC.

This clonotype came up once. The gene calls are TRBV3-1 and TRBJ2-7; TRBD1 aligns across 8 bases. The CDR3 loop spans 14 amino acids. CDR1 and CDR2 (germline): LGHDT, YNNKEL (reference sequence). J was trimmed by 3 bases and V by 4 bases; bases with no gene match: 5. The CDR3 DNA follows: TGTGCCAGCAGCCCGGACAGGGAGGACTACGAGCAGTACTTC. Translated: CASSPDREDYEQYF.

CDR3 sequence: CASSLPTGVNTEAFF. The CDR3 DNA reads as TGTGCCAGCAGTTTACCGACAGGGGTGAACACTGAAGCTTTCTTT. The chain employs TRBV12-3 or TRBV12-4 and TRBJ1-1; 8 bases are a match to TRBD1. There are 15 residues in the CDR3. Trimming removed 2 bases from V and 0 bases from J; junction bases left unmatched: 2.

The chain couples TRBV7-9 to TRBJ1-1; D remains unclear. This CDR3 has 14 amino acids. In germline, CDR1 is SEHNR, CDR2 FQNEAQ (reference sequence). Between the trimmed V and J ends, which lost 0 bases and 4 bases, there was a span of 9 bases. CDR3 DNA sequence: TGTGCCAGCAGCTTAGCGTTGGAGGGCACTGAAGCTTTCTTT. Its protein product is CASSLALEGTEAFF. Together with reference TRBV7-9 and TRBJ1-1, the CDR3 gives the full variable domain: DTGVSQNPRHKITKRGQNVTFRCDPISEHNRLYWYRQTLGQGPEFLTYFQNEAQLEKSRLLSDRFSAERPKGSFSTLEIQRTEQGDSAMYLCASSLALEGTEAFFGQGTRLTVV.

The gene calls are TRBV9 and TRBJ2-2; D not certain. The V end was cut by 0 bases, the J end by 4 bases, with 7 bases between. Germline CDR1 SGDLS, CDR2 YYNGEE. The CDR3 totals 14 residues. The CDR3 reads CASSVGRATGELFF. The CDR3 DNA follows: TGTGCCAGCAGCGTAGGAAGGGCCACCGGGGAGCTGTTTTTT.

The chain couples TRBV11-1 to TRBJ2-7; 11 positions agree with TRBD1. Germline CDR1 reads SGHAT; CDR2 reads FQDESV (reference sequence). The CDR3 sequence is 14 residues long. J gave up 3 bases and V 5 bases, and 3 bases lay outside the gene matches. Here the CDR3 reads CASSPGTGGYEQYF. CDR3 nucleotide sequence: TGTGCCAGCAGCCCTGGGACAGGGGGCTACGAGCAGTACTTC.

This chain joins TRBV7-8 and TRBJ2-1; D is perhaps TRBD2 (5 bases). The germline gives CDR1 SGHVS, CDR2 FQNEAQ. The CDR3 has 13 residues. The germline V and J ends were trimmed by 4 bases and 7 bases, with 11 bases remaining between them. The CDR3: CASSSFGGNEQFF. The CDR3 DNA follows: TGTGCCAGCAGCTCCTTTGGCGGGAATGAGCAGTTCTTC.

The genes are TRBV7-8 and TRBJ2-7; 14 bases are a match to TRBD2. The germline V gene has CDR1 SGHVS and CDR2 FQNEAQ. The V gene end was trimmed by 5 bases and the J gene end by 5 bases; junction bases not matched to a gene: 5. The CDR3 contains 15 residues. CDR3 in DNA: TGTGCCAGCAGCCGAACGGGACTAGCGGGGGACGAGCAGTACTTC. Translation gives CASSRTGLAGDEQYF.

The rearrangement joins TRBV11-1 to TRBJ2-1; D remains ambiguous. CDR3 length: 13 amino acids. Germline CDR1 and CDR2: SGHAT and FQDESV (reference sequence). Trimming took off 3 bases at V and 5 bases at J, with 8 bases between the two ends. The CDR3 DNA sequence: TGTGCCAGCAGCTTCCCCGCCGACAATGAGCAGTTCTTC. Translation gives CASSFPADNEQFF.

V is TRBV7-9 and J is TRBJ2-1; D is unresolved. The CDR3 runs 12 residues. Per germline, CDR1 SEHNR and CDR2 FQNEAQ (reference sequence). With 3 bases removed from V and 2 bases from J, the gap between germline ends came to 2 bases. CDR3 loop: CASSFTYNEQFF. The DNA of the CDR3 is TGTGCCAGCAGCTTTACCTACAATGAGCAGTTCTTC. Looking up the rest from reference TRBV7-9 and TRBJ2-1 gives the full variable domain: DTGVSQNPRHKITKRGQNVTFRCDPISEHNRLYWYRQTLGQGPEFLTYFQNEAQLEKSRLLSDRFSAERPKGSFSTLEIQRTEQGDSAMYLCASSFTYNEQFFGPGTRLTVL.

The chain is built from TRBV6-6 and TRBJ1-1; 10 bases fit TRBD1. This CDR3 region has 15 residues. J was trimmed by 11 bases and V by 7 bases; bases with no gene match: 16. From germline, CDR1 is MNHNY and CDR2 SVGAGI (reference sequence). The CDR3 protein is CASTHQGTGAFGAFF. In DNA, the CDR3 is TGTGCCAGCACTCACCAGGGGACAGGGGCCTTCGGGGCTTTCTTT.

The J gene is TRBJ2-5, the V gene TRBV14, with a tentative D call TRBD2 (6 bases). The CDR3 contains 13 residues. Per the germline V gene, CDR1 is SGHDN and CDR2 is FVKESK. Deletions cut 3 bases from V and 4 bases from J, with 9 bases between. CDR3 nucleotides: TGTGCCAGCAGCCACGGGGGTGGAGAGACCCAGTACTTC. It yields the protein CASSHGGGETQYF.

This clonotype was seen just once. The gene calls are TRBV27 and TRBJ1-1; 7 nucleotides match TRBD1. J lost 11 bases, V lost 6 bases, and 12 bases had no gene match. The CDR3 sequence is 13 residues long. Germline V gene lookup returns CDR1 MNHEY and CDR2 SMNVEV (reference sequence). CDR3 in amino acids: CASRLGTVNRAFF. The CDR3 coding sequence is TGTGCCAGCAGACTGGGGACAGTTAACCGGGCTTTCTTT.

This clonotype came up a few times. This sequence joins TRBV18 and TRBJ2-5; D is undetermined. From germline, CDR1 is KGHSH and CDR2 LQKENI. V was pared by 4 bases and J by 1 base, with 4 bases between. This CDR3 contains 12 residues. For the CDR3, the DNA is TGTGCCAGCTCACTCAGCCAAGAGACCCAGTACTTC. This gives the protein CASSLSQETQYF. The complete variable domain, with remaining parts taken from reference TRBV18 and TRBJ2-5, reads NAGVMQNPRHLVRRRGQEARLRCSPMKGHSHVYWYRQLPEEGLKFMVYLQKENIIDESGMPKERFSAEFPKEGPSILRIQQVVRGDSAAYFCASSLSQETQYFGPGTRLLVL.

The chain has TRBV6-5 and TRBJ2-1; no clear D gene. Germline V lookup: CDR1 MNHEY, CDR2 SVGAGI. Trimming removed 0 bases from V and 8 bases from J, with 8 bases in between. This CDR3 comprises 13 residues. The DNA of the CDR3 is TGTGCCAGCAGTTACTCAGGGTCCTATGAGCAGTTCTTC. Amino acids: CASSYSGSYEQFF.

CDR3 sequence reads: CASSYSMGQGIATDTQYF. For the CDR3, the DNA is TGTGCCAGCAGTTACTCGATGGGACAGGGCATCGCCACAGATACGCAGTATTTT. The chain carries TRBV6-5 and TRBJ2-3, with 9 bases aligning to TRBD1. The CDR3 sequence is 18 residues long. J gave up 2 bases and V 0 bases, and 9 bases lay outside the gene matches. Germline V gene sequence: CDR1 MNHEY, CDR2 SVGAGI.

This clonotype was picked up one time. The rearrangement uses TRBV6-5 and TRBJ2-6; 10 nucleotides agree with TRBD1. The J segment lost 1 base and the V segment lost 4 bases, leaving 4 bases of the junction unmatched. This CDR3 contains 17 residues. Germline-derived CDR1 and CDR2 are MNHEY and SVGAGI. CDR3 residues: CASSFPGQGSGANVLTF. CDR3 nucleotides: TGTGCCAGCAGTTTTCCGGGACAGGGGTCTGGGGCCAACGTCCTGACTTTC.

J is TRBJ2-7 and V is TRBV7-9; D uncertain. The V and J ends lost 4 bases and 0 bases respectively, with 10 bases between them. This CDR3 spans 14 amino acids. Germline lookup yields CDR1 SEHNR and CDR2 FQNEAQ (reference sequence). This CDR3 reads CASSSATTSYEQYF. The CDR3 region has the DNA TGTGCCAGCAGCTCCGCGACGACCTCCTACGAGCAGTACTTC.

The CDR3 region is CASSLWQGGPDTQYF. The CDR3 DNA sequence: TGTGCCAGCAGCTTGTGGCAGGGCGGACCAGATACGCAGTATTTT. The genes are TRBV5-4 and TRBJ2-3; tentative D call: TRBD1 (5 bases). The CDR3 runs to 15 residues. Trimming shortened V by 1 base and J by 4 bases, and 13 bases separated the two germline ends. The germline V gene encodes CDR1 SGHNT and CDR2 YYREEE (reference sequence). Combining the CDR3 with reference TRBV5-4 and TRBJ2-3 gives the whole variable domain ETGVTQSPTHLIKTRGQQVTLRCSSQSGHNTVSWYQQALGQGPQFIFQYYREEENGRGNFPPRFSGLQFPNYSSELNVNALELDDSALYLCASSLWQGGPDTQYFGPGTRLTVL.

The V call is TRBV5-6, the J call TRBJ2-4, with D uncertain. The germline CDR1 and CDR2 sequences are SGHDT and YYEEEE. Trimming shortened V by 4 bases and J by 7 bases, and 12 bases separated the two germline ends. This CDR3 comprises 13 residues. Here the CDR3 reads CASSREMLNIQYF. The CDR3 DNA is TGTGCCAGCAGCAGGGAAATGTTGAACATTCAGTACTTC.

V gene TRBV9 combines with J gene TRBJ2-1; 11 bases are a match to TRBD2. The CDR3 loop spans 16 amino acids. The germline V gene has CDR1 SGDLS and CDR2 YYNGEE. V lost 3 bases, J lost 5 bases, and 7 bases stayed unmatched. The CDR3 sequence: CASSAATGLADNEQFF. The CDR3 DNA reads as TGTGCCAGCAGCGCGGCAACGGGACTAGCGGACAATGAGCAGTTCTTC.

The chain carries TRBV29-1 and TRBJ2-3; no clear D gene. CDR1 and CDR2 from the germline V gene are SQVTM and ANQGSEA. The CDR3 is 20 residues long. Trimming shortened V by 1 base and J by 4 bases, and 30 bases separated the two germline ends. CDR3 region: CSVEVFSSGFSSLVADTQYF. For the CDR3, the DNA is TGCAGCGTTGAAGTCTTTTCGTCAGGTTTTTCTAGTCTTGTCGCAGATACGCAGTATTTT.